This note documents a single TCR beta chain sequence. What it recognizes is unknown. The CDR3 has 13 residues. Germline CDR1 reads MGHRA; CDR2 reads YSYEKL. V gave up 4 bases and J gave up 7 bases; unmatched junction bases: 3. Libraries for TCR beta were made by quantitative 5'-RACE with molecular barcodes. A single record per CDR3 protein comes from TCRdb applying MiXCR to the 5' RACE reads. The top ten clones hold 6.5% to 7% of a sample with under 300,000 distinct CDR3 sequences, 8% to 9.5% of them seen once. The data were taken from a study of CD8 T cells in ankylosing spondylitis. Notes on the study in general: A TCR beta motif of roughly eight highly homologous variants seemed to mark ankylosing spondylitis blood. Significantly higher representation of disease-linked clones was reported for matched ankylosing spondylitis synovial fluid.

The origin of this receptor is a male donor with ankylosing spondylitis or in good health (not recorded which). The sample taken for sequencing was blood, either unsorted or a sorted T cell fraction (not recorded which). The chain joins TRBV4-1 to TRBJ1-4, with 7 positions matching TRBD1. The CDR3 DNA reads TGCGCCAGCAGCCCGGGACAGTCTGAAAAACTGTTTTTT. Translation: CASSPGQSEKLFF.